This T cell receptor beta chain was identified during a study of T cell responses to AZD1222 COVID-19 vaccine. Study results and caveats: Vaccine-related CD4 TCRs covered spike, predominating at 160-218 and 743-854.

This clone was counted once. Its target is not known. Profiling relied on immunoSEQ multiplex PCR, and the TCRdb table lists in-frame clones only, not all of them. The table shows over 110,000 clones, with 90% occurring only once. CDR1 is SGHDT and CDR2 is YYEEEE in the germline V gene. This CDR3 has 15 amino acids. The V end was cut by 4 bases, the J end by 2 bases, with 16 bases between. The sequence was collected from an adult who received the AZD1222 COVID-19 vaccine. The sequencing used peripheral blood, collected 28 days after the second AZD1222 dose. This chain joins TRBV5-6 and TRBJ2-7, with D possibly being TRBD1 or TRBD2 (5 bases each). The CDR3 is CASSALGTQAYEQYF. The CDR3 DNA follows: TGTGCCAGCAGCGCCTTGGGGACCCAAGCCTACGAGCAGTACTTC.